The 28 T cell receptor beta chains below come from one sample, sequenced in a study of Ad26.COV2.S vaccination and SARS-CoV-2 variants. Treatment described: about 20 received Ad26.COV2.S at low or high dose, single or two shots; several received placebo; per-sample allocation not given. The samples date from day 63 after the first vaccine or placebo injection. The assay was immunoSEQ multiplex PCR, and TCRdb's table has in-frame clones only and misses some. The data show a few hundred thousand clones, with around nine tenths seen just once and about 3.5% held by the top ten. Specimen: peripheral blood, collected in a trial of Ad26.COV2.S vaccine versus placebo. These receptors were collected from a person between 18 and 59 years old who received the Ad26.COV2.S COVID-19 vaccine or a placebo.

The CDR3 here is CASGGGGDGELFF. CDR3 in DNA: TGTGCCAGCGGAGGGGGGGGCGACGGGGAGCTGTTTTTT. The gene calls are TRBV6-5 and TRBJ2-2; D possibly corresponds to TRBD2 (7 bases). There are 13 residues in the CDR3. CDR1 MNHEY and CDR2 SVGAGI come from the germline V gene. V was pared by 8 bases and J by 7 bases, with 14 bases between.

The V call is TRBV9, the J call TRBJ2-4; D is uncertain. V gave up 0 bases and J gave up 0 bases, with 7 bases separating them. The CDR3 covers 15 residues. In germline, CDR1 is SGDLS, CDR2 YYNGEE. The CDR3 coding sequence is TGTGCCAGCAGCGTAGACGGGTTAGCCAAAAACATTCAGTACTTC. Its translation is CASSVDGLAKNIQYF.

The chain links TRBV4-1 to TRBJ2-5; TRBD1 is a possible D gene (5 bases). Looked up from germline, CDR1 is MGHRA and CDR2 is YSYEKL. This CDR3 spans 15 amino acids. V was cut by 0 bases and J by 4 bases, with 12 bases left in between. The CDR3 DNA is TGCGCCAGCAGCCAAGAAGCAGGGTGGTCAGAGACCCAGTACTTC. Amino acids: CASSQEAGWSETQYF.

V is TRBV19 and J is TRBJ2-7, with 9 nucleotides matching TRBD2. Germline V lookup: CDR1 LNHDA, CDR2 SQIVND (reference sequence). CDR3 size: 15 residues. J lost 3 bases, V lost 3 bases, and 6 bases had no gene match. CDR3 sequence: CASSIGGLAGYEQYF. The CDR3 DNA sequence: TGTGCCAGTAGTATTGGGGGACTAGCCGGCTACGAGCAGTACTTC.

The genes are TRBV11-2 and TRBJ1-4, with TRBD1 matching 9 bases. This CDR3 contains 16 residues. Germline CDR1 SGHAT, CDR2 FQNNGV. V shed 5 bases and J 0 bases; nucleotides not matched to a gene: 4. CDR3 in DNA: TGTGCCAGCAGCGACGGGACAGGGCCAACTAATGAAAAACTGTTTTTT. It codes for CASSDGTGPTNEKLFF. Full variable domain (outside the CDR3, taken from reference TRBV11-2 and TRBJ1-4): EAGVAQSPRYKIIEKRQSVAFWCNPISGHATLYWYQQILGQGPKLLIQFQNNGVVDDSQLPKDRFSAERLKGVDSTLKIQPAKLEDSAVYLCASSDGTGPTNEKLFFGSGTQLSVL.

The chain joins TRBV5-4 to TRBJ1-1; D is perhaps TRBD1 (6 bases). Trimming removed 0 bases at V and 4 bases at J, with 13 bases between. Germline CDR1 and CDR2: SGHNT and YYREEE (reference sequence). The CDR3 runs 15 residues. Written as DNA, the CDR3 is TGTGCCAGCAGCTTGGGGGCCGCCAGGGGCACTGAAGCTTTCTTT. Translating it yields CASSLGAARGTEAFF.

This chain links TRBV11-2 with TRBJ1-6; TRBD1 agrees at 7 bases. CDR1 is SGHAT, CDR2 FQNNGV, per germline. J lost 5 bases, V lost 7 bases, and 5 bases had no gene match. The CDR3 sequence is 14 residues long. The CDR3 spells CASTSDRNNSPLHF. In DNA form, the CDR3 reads TGTGCCAGCACCTCGGACAGGAATAATTCACCCCTCCACTTT. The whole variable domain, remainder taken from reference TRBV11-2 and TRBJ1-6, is EAGVAQSPRYKIIEKRQSVAFWCNPISGHATLYWYQQILGQGPKLLIQFQNNGVVDDSQLPKDRFSAERLKGVDSTLKIQPAKLEDSAVYLCASTSDRNNSPLHFGNGTRLTVT.

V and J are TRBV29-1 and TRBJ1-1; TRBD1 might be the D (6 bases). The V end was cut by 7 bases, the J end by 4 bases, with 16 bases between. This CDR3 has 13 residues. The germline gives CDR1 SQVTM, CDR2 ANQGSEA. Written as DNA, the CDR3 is TGCAGCGCCGTACAGGGAAGGAGCACTGAAGCTTTCTTT. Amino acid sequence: CSAVQGRSTEAFF.

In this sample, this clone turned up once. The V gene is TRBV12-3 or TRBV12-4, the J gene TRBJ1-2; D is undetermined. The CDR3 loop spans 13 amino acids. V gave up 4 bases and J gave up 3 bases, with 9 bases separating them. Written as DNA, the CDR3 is TGTGCCAGCAGTTCATTCCCCGACTATGGCTACACCTTC. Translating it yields CASSSFPDYGYTF.

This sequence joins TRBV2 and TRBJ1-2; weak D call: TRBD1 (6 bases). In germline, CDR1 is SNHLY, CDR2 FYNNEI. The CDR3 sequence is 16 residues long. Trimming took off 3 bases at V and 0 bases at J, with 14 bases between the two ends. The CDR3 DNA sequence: TGTGCCAGCAGTGAGAGGGCAGGGGATTCTAACTATGGCTACACCTTC. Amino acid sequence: CASSERAGDSNYGYTF.

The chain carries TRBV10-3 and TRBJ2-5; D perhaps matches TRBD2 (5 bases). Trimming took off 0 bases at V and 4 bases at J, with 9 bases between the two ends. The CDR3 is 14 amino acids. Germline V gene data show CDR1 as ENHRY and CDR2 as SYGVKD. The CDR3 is CAISESLAGETQYF. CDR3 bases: TGTGCCATCAGTGAGTCCCTAGCAGGAGAGACCCAGTACTTC.

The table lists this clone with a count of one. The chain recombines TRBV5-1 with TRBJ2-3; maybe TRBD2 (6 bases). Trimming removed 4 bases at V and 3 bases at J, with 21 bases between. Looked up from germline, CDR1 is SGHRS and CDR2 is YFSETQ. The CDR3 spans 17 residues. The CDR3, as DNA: TGCGCCAGCAGCCCCCAGTGGAGGGTTCAGACTACAGATACGCAGTATTTT. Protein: CASSPQWRVQTTDTQYF.

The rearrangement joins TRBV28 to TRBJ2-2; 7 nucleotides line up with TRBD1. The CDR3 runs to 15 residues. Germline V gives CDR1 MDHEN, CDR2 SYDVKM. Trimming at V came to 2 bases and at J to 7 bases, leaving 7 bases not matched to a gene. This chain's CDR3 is CASSLATGKGGELFF. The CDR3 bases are TGTGCCAGCAGTTTAGCGACAGGGAAAGGCGGGGAGCTGTTTTTT.

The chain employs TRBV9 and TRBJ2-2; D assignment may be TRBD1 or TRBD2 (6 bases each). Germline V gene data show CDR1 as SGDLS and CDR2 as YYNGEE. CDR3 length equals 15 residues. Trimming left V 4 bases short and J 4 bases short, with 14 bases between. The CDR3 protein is CASSSSGAGTGELFF. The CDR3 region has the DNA TGTGCCAGCAGCTCATCGGGGGCAGGCACCGGGGAGCTGTTTTTT.

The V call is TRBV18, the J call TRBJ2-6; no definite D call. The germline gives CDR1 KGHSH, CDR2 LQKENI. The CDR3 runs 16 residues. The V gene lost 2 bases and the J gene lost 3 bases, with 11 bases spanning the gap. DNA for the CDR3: TGTGCCAGCTCACCAGCGGACCAGATTGGGGCCAACGTCCTGACTTTC. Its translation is CASSPADQIGANVLTF. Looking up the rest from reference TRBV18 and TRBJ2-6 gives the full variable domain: NAGVMQNPRHLVRRRGQEARLRCSPMKGHSHVYWYRQLPEEGLKFMVYLQKENIIDESGMPKERFSAEFPKEGPSILRIQQVVRGDSAAYFCASSPADQIGANVLTFGAGSRLTVL.

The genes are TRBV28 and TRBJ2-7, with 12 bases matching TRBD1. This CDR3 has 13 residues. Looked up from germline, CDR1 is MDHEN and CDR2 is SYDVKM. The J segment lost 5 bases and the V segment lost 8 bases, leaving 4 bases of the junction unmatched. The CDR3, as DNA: TGTGCCAGCGGGACAGGGGGCATCCACGAGCAGTACTTC. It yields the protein CASGTGGIHEQYF.

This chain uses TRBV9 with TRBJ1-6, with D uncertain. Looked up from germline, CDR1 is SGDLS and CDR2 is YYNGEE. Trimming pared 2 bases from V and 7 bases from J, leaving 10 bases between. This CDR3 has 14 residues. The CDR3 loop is CASSVWVDNSPLHF. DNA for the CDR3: TGTGCCAGCAGCGTCTGGGTCGACAATTCACCCCTCCACTTT.

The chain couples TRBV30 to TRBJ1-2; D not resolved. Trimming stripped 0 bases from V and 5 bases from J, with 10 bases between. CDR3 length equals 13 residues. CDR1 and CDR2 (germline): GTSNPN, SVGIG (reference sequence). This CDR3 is CAWSVFEEYGYTF. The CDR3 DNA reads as TGTGCCTGGAGTGTATTCGAGGAGTATGGCTACACCTTC. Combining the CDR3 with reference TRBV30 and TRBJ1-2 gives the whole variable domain SQTIHQWPATLVQPVGSPLSLECTVEGTSNPNLYWYRQAAGRGLQLLFYSVGIGQISSEVPQNLSASRPQDRQFILSSKKLLLSDSGFYLCAWSVFEEYGYTFGSGTRLTVV.

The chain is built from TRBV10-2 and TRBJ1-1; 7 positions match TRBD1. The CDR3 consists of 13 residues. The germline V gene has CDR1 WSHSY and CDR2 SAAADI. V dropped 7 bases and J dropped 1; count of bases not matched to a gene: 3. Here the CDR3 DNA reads TGCGCCAGCAAGGGGGCGGGGAACACTGAAGCTTTCTTT. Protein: CASKGAGNTEAFF.

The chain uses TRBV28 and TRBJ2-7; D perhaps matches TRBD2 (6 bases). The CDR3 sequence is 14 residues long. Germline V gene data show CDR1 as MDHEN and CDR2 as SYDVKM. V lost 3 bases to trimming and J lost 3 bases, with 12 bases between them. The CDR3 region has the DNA TGTGCCAGCAGTTTGAGCGGGCTCGACTACGAGCAGTACTTC. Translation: CASSLSGLDYEQYF. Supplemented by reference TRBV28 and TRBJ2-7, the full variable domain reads DVKVTQSSRYLVKRTGEKVFLECVQDMDHENMFWYRQDPGLGLRLIYFSYDVKMKEKGDIPEGYSVSREKKERFSLILESASTNQTSMYLCASSLSGLDYEQYFGPGTRLTVT.

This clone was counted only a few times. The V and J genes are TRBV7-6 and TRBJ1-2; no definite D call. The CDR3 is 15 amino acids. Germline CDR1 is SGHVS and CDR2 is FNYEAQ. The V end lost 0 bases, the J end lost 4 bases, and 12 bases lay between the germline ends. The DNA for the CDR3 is TGTGCCAGCAGCTTAGCCGTGTTAGGCCCCTATGGCTACACCTTC. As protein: CASSLAVLGPYGYTF.

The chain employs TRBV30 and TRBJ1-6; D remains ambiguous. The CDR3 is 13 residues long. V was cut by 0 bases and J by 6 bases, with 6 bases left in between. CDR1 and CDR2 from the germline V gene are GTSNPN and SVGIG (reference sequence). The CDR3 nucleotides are TGTGCCTGGAGTGTTGAGAGTAATTCACCCCTCCACTTT. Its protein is CAWSVESNSPLHF.

The CDR3 nucleotides are TGTGCCAGCAGCCAAGAAAACAGTGGGTACCAAGAGACCCAGTACTTC. It codes for CASSQENSGYQETQYF. V usage is TRBV3-1 (or the pseudogene TRBV3-2) and J usage is TRBJ2-5; D is ambiguous. CDR1 LGHDT and CDR2 YNNKEL come from the germline V gene (reference sequence). Deletions cut 0 bases from V and 0 bases from J, with 11 bases between. This CDR3 is built from 16 residues.

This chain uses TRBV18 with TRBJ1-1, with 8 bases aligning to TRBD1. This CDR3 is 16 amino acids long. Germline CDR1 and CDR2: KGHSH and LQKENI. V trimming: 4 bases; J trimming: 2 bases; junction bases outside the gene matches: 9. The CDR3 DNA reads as TGTGCCAGCTCACACCGGGACAGGACTTCTAACACTGAAGCTTTCTTT. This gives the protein CASSHRDRTSNTEAFF.

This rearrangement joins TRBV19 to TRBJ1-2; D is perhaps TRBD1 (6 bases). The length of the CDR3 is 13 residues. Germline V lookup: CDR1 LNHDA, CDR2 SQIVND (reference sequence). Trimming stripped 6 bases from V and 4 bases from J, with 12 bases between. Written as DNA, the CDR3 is TGTGCCAGTAGGACACAGGGCCCCTATGGCTACACCTTC. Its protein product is CASRTQGPYGYTF.

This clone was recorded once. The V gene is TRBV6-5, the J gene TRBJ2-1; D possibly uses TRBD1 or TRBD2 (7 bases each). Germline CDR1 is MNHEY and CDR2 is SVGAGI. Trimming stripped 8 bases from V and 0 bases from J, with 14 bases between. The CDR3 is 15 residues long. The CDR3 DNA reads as TGTGCCAGCCAGGGGGGGGGACTCTCCTACAATGAGCAGTTCTTC. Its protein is CASQGGGLSYNEQFF.

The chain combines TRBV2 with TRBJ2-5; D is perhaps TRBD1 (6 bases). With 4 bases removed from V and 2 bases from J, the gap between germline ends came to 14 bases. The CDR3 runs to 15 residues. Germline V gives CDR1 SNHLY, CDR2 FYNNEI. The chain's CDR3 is CASSAFGDIQETQYF. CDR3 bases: TGTGCCAGCAGTGCTTTTGGGGACATTCAAGAGACCCAGTACTTC.

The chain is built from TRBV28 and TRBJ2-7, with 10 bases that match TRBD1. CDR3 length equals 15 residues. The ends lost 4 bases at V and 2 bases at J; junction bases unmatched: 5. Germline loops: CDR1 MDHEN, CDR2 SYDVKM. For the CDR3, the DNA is TGTGCCAGCAGTTACCGGGACAGGGGACCCTACGAGCAGTACTTC. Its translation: CASSYRDRGPYEQYF.